The clone carrying this T cell receptor beta chain was counted once. The antigen remains unidentified. This specimen belongs to a study of CD8+CD57+ T cells in acquired aplastic anemia. Study overall: Sorted CD4+ and CD8+ cells gave a mean 3.2 ug DNA, range 0.2 to 27.4 ug. Points from the study as a whole: Between patients and controls, around 30 CD8+ CDR3 sequences were found in common. Patients and controls had CD8+ Simpson's diversity values that were not significantly distinct.

The germline V and J ends were trimmed by 8 bases and 2 bases, with 19 bases remaining between them. The CDR3 runs 15 residues. Germline CDR1 SGHNT, CDR2 YYREEE (reference sequence). Sequenced patients had shown CD8+CD57+ cell expansion by flow cytometry. Severe acquired aplastic anemia was diagnosed in all patients. Researchers used genomic DNA as the template to profile TCR beta VDJ and CDR3. TCRdb re-derived calls from the reads in MiXCR, one entry per CDR3 protein. The sample carries 200,000 to 300,000 distinct CDR3 sequences, approximately 79% recorded once. This sequence originates from a human donor with aplastic anemia. Sequenced: sorted CD4+, CD8+, or CD8+CD57+ T cells (not recorded which) from PBMCs. The chain combines TRBV5-4 with TRBJ1-2; D unresolved. In nucleotides, the CDR3 is TGTGCCAGTAGTATAGCTAGCGGGTCAAACTATGGCTACACCTTC. It specifies CASSIASGSNYGYTF. The full variable domain, in which reference TRBV5-4 and TRBJ1-2 provide the parts outside the CDR3, is ETGVTQSPTHLIKTRGQQVTLRCSSQSGHNTVSWYQQALGQGPQFIFQYYREEENGRGNFPPRFSGLQFPNYSSELNVNALELDDSALYLCASSIASGSNYGYTFGSGTRLTVV.